The 10 T cell receptor beta chains below come from one sample, sequenced in a study of glioma-infiltrating T cells. TCR alpha and beta CDR3 regions were amplified from RNA using iRepertoire nested multiplex PCR. TCRdb reanalysed the multiplex PCR reads using MiXCR and keeps one entry per CDR3 protein. The sample yields roughly 350,000 distinct CDR3 sequences, 35% to 45% seen once. The sequencing input was glioma tissue, nonneoplastic brain tissue, or PBMCs (not recorded which). All receptors derive from a human donor with low-grade glioma or glioblastoma, undergoing nonglioma brain surgery, or in good health (not recorded which).

V usage is TRBV2 and J usage is TRBJ1-1; possible D gene TRBD1, 6 bases. Germline V lookup: CDR1 SNHLY, CDR2 FYNNEI. The CDR3 spans 14 residues. V was cut by 4 bases and J by 1 base, with 10 bases left in between. Here the CDR3 DNA reads TGTGCCAGCAGTGGGGAGACAGGGAACACTGAAGCTTTCTTT. Its translation is CASSGETGNTEAFF.

In this sample, this clonotype turned up many times. V gene TRBV25-1 combines with J gene TRBJ2-7, with TRBD2 matching 9 bases. Germline values: CDR1 MGHDK, CDR2 SYGVNS. CDR3 length: 14 residues. V shed 2 bases, J shed 2 bases, and the junction held 1 base outside the gene matches. CDR3 coding DNA: TGTGCCAGCAGTGAAGCGGGAGGGCCCTACGAGCAGTACTTC. The encoded protein is CASSEAGGPYEQYF.

A word on this clonotype: The junction shows a germline mismatch at one end, possibly a read error. This chain connects TRBV7-9 to TRBJ2-1; D call uncertain. The CDR3 sequence is 12 residues long. Germline V gene data show CDR1 as SEHNR and CDR2 as FQNEAQ (reference sequence). CDR3: CASSLYHNEQFF. The CDR3 DNA is TGTGCCAGCAGCTTATATCACAATGAACAGTTCTTC.

This clonotype was counted between two and nine times. The rearrangement links TRBV5-1 to TRBJ2-7, with D unresolved. The V end lost 1 base, the J end lost 3 bases, and 14 bases lay between the germline ends. This CDR3 is 15 amino acids long. Germline CDR1 reads SGHRS; CDR2 reads YFSETQ. This CDR3 reads CASSLNSNSGYEQYF. The DNA for the CDR3 is TGCGCCAGCAGCTTGAATAGTAACAGTGGCTACGAGCAGTACTTC.

J is TRBJ2-7 and V is TRBV25-1; 10 positions agree with TRBD2. The CDR3 spans 13 residues. The V gene's germline CDR1 is MGHDK and CDR2 SYGVNS. Unmatched junction bases numbered 8, after V lost 8 bases and J lost 7 bases. The CDR3 region has the DNA TGTGCCAGCTCGCTCGGACTAGCGGTAGAGCAGTACTTC. It is translated as CASSLGLAVEQYF.

This chain links TRBV15 with TRBJ1-2, with a tentative D call TRBD1 (5 bases). Trimming removed 5 bases from V and 6 bases from J, with 13 bases in between. The CDR3 totals 13 residues. Germline V gene sequence: CDR1 LNHNV, CDR2 YYDKDF (reference sequence). The CDR3 coding sequence is TGTGCCACCAGCCGGACGGGGACGGATGGCTACACCTTC. It codes for CATSRTGTDGYTF. The full variable domain, in which reference TRBV15 and TRBJ1-2 provide the parts outside the CDR3, is DAMVIQNPRYQVTQFGKPVTLSCSQTLNHNVMYWYQQKSSQAPKLLFHYYDKDFNNEADTPDNFQSRRPNTSFCFLDIRSPGLGDTAMYLCATSRTGTDGYTFGSGTRLTVV.

This clonotype appeared a few times. This chain links TRBV6-5 with TRBJ2-2; D is possibly TRBD2 (5 bases). V was trimmed by 9 bases and J by 7 bases, leaving 15 bases between them. This CDR3 is 13 amino acids long. CDR1 MNHEY and CDR2 SVGAGI come from the germline V gene. The CDR3 here is CASSWTSHGELFF. The CDR3 DNA sequence: TGTGCCAGTTCGTGGACTTCTCACGGGGAGCTGTTTTTT.

About this clonotype: A much larger clone sits a single nucleotide away, making a read error possible. The gene calls are TRBV20-1 and TRBJ1-1; D gene uncertain. CDR3 length: 16 amino acids. The germline gives CDR1 DFQATT, CDR2 SNEGSKA (reference sequence). The V gene lost 0 bases and the J gene lost 1 base, with 15 bases spanning the gap. The CDR3 bases are TGCAGTGCTAGAGATCGGAACCAGCCTTGGAACACTGAAGCTTTCTTT. It yields the protein CSARDRNQPWNTEAFF.

This clonotype was detected ten times or more. One junction end does not reproduce the germline sequence, and a read error may be involved. V is TRBV27 and J is TRBJ1-5; TRBD1 agrees at 9 bases. The V gene's germline CDR1 is MNHEY and CDR2 SMNVEV (reference sequence). The CDR3 has 17 residues. The CDR3 reads CASSPKRTGDANQPQHF. The CDR3 DNA reads TGTGCCAGCAGCCCTAAAAGGACAGGGGACGCCAATCAGCCCCAACATTTT.

Comment on this clonotype: A much larger clone sits a single nucleotide away, making a read error possible. The CDR3 protein is CSATDLGEAFF. In nucleotides, the CDR3 is TGCAGTGCTACAGATCTTGGGGAAGCTTTCTTT. The chain recombines TRBV20-1 with TRBJ1-1; D ambiguous. The CDR3 sequence is 11 residues long. Germline V lookup: CDR1 DFQATT, CDR2 SNEGSKA (reference sequence). Trimming removed 4 bases from V and 8 bases from J, with 11 bases in between.